This T cell receptor beta chain appears in the sequencing data of a study of OX40 agonist ivuxolimab in advanced cancers. Regarding the study in general: Ivuxolimab was a fully human IgG2 agonistic monoclonal antibody targeting the costimulatory receptor OX40 (CD134). Intravenous ivuxolimab was administered to patients every 2 weeks at six dose levels: 0.01, 0.1, 0.3, 1.5, 3 and 10 mg/kg. Of the approximately 50 dose-escalation patients, hepatocellular carcinoma was present in about 20, melanoma in roughly 15, renal cell carcinoma in 9 and head and neck cancer in 9. The dose-escalation cohort was 80% to 90% male with a mean age of approximately 60 years, ranging from roughly 23 to 85. Patients were allowed to have had prior anti-PD-1, anti-PD-L1 or anti-CTLA-4 therapy, and around 37% of the dose-escalation patients had previously received checkpoint inhibitors. Partial responses occurred in three dose-escalation patients, of whom one had hepatocellular carcinoma and two had cutaneous melanoma. The purpose of peripheral TCRbeta sequencing was to test whether ivuxolimab changed TCR sequence diversity and led to clonal T-cell expansion. The paper reports the monotherapy dose-escalation portion (N of about 51 patients) of the phase I ivuxolimab trial. Broader findings and caveats from the paper: The antigen specificity of the clonally expanded peripheral T cells was not determined. Clonal expansion of both CD4+ and CD8+ blood T cells was observed from baseline to week 6 at doses 0.1 to 3.0 mg/kg. After ivuxolimab, more expanded clones were found on average in CD8+ T cells than in CD4+ T cells. Low levels of normalized T-cell clonal expansion were also seen in some patients who did not respond. In the 0.1-3.0 mg/kg groups, partial responders were among the patients with the lowest normalized peripheral clonal expansion, particularly in CD8+ T cells.

For sequencing of the TCRbeta CDR3 region, genomic DNA was extracted from the sorted cells. The immunoSEQ Assay was used for sequencing of TCRbeta CDR3 regions. The clones in this table, taken by TCRdb from immuneACCESS, are in-frame only. Not every clone is retained; where verified, under half of the shortfall comes from an unresolved V gene, and the cause of the rest is unknown. The sample records about 62,000 clones, roughly 85% of which are singletons. Around 0.8% of the sample belongs to the ten largest clones. With regard to this clone: This receptor's antigen is unknown. No base qualities exist here, and no much larger clone lies one base off it.

The trial excluded patients who had a history of autoimmune disease or who were on systemic immunosuppression. Peripheral blood for TCR sequencing was drawn from every dose cohort at baseline, at cycle 4 day 1 and at cycle 7 day 1. Samples came from an open-label, multicenter, first-in-human phase I dose-escalation trial of ivuxolimab. The trial enrolled adults with locally advanced or metastatic head and neck squamous cell, hepatocellular, melanoma or renal cell carcinoma. Before TCR sequencing, CD4+ T cells and CD8+ T cells were sorted from peripheral blood as separate populations. The germline ends are 8 bases apart after V is trimmed by 1 base and J by 2 bases. CDR1 and CDR2 are read off the germline V gene (reference sequence) as LNHNV and YYDKDF. The CDR3 contains 14 residues, cysteine and phenylalanine counted. Only CDR3 DNA remains: 42 bases, in frame from the first base.

The clonotype was recovered from an adult with an advanced solid tumor such as melanoma, head and neck, liver or kidney cancer. The rearrangement combines TRBV15 with TRBJ2-5, with TRBD1 tentatively as D gene (5 bases match). The starting material was CD4+ or CD8+ T cells sorted from blood, obtained in a trial of the OX40 agonist ivuxolimab. The nucleotide sequence is given as TGTGCCACCAGCAGAGGGACACCACAAGAGACCCAGTACTTC. Its product reads: CATSRGTPQETQYF.